This T cell receptor beta chain was observed in a study of blood T cells in healthy people across ages (dated by TCRdb to the mid-2010s). Notes on the research overall: Template switching captured roughly one uniquely barcoded TCR beta cDNA molecule per two T cells in model experiments. Age-related changes in TCR beta repertoire diversity were measured in the study by deep sequencing normalized with unique cDNA molecular identifiers. The donors were split into four age groups: young (average around 16 years), middle-aged (39), aged (about 56) and long-lived (about 74). Using the same blood draw, the study looked at two additional independent replicas of 1 million unique cDNA reads for two donors, one aged 18 to 30 and the other aged 80 or older. Overall study outcomes, separate from this receptor: Compared with the aged group, the long-lived group had more naive CD4+ T cells, fewer expanded clones and increased TCR diversity, suggesting age selection. Estimates of total diversity based on one million sequenced T cells were regarded as lower bounds and as underestimates. Observed TCR beta diversity correlated strongly with the percentage of naive T cells measured by flow cytometry. Because the CMV infection status of the donors was unknown, age-related changes in expanded clonotypes may potentially have been confounded. As age increased, observed TCR beta diversity per million T cells dropped in a roughly linear way, and a significant reduction was already evident by age roughly 40. Conclusive comparison of naive and antigen-experienced compartments was prevented by the profiling of bulk unsorted PBMCs.

The CDR3 sequence holds 13 residues, the cysteine and phenylalanine included. Only the CDR3 DNA stays, 39 bases, in frame from base 1. A remark on this clonotype: Its antigen is still unknown. Base qualities are not provided; no much larger clone lies one nucleotide away.

The donors were some 39 Caucasian individuals from Russia, aged 6 to 90 years, who were systemically healthy. Each donor gave approximately 10 milliliters of peripheral blood, collected into EDTA-treated Vacutainer tubes. PBMCs were isolated by Ficoll-Paque density-gradient centrifugation, with at least 7 million obtained per sample. Trizol reagent was used to extract total RNA from the PBMCs, yielding at least 6 micrograms per sample. For every donor, flow cytometry on a PBMC aliquot measured the percentage of naive CD45RAhigh/CD27high T cells. Library preparation was by 5' RACE. Sequenced on an Illumina HiSeq 2500. A second about 7 to 12 cycle PCR used a sample-barcoded 5' primer and a J-beta primer mix. Each TCR beta cDNA molecule received a unique molecular identifier from a template-switch 5' adaptor carrying 12 random nucleotides. At least 3 million CDR3-containing paired-end reads were obtained from each sample. All of the RNA was converted into first-strand cDNA using the Mint cDNA synthesis kit, with a TRBC-specific oligonucleotide serving as the primer. Following uracil-DNA glycosylase treatment, a first 18-cycle PCR with universal primers M1SS and BC2_uni_R was performed on all cDNA. The original methods were these. Normalization of each sample was performed by random selection of 1 million high-quality reads, each carrying a distinct molecular identifier. Instead of being binned into consensus sequences, reads that shared molecular identifiers were thrown out. MiTCR, set to a Q25 quality threshold and the strictest error-elimination algorithm, was used for CDR3 identification, clonotype clustering and error correction. Lower-bound total TCR beta diversity was estimated with a nonparametric unseen species model using Euler transformation. TCRdb took the public reads, trimmed them with fastp at Q25, ran MiXCR for clone calling and kept in-frame beta chains. When rows share a CDR3 protein, they turn into one entry using the most common DNA and genes. TCRdb's processing, not the authors' own work, is the source of the V and J calls. The sample records roughly 1,000,000 distinct CDR3 sequences, approximately 25% of which are singletons. Around 0.75% of the sample comes from the top ten.

Separately, the same data were catalogued under a study of T cells of mothers and their children. The second source states: The donors were nine systemically healthy Caucasian individuals, made up of three mothers and their six children. cDNA synthesis used all of the extracted RNA, with around 1.6 ug of RNA in each 15 ul reaction. Sample barcodes and 2-4 random nucleotides were added via the M1S primer in the second PCR. Over 9.5 million TCR beta CDR3 reads were obtained for each mother, and 2.5 million to 3.5 million reads were obtained for each child. In both related and unrelated pairs, thymic selection shapes the output of TCR recombination in a similar way, with inherited differences having only a minor effect. Normalized repertoire overlap in related mother-child pairs was always slightly higher than in unrelated mother-child pairs, but the difference was never significant. No persistent microchimeric T cell clones were found, with a detection sensitivity of 85 to 100 clones per million clonotypes. To look for features that set related mother-child pairs apart from unrelated individuals, the researchers ran deep NGS to compare the TCR beta repertoires of mothers and children. The mean age was roughly 40 +/- 4 years for the mothers and approximately 11 +/- 4 years for the children. After adapters were ligated using NEBNext reagents, the libraries underwent 100+100 nt paired-end sequencing on an Illumina HiSeq 2000. To prevent cross-contamination, the mother and child libraries were prepared a month apart and were sequenced in separate runs. For each donor, somewhere between roughly 500,000 and 2,100,000 distinct TCR beta clonotypes were identified. Naive TCR beta clonotypes were estimated from low-frequency clonotypes matched to each donor's FACS-determined naive share, without sorting.

The receptor was isolated from a girl aged 2-10 years in good health. The sequence links TRBV12-3 or TRBV12-4 to TRBJ2-5; a tentative D match to TRBD1 spans 6 bases. The sequenced sample was blood. The DNA sequence is TGTGGGAAGGGTCAGGGGTACCAAGAGACCCAGTACTTC. This sequence encodes CGKGQGYQETQYF.